What follows describes a single T cell receptor (beta chain). As yet, its antigen is unknown. The data were taken from a study of shared clonotypes between healthy human individuals. Notes on the study in general: Sharing across four donors was highest in naive CD4 (around 5%) and lowest in memory CD8 (about 0.4%).

CDR3 size: 14 residues. V was trimmed by 2 bases and J by 0 bases, leaving 5 bases between them. The germline V gene encodes CDR1 MNHEY and CDR2 SVGAGI. Some clones are missing from TCRdb's copy, which holds only in-frame ones; the method was immunoSEQ multiplex PCR. The sample has 600,000 to 750,000 clones; 90% are singletons. All donors qualified as healthy HIV-negative adults and had experienced no recent acute infections or vaccinations. The sequence derives from a man younger than 35 in good health. Some clones in this sample may be carry-over from other donors' samples. V usage is TRBV6-5 and J usage is TRBJ2-1; D not certain. The specimen was memory CD8+ T cells from PBMCs. Sample subset: CD45RO+ cells pooled with CCR7-negative TemRA cells. CDR3 residues: CASSYRSSYNEQFF. The CDR3 nucleotides read TGTGCCAGCAGTTACCGGAGCTCCTACAATGAGCAGTTCTTC.